The sequence of this T cell receptor (beta chain) was determined in a study of beta chain features in type 1 diabetes. Study results and caveats: Researchers report that Type 1 diabetes patients had moderately but significantly shorter TCRB CDR3s across all four CD4+ subsets.

The study reverse transcribed the entire isolated RNA, so it sequenced expressed TCRB transcripts. Using immunoSEQ multiplex PCR, the repertoire was profiled, and TCRdb retains in-frame clones only, with some absent. The data hold a few hundred thousand clones, with roughly a tenth observed a single time. This clone was seen more than once but under ten times. The antigen remains undetermined. Additional DNA sequences in this sample encode the identical CDR3. The germline V gene has CDR1 SGHTA and CDR2 FQGNSA. The CDR3 runs 15 residues. The V end was cut by 2 bases, the J end by 0 bases, with 8 bases between.

V gene TRBV7-2 combines with J gene TRBJ1-5, with D uncertain. The clonotype was recovered from a man between 25 and 39 years old with type 1 diabetes. Sequenced input: central memory CD4+ T cells from blood. This CDR3 is CASSLQGNSNQPQHF. CDR3 DNA: TGTGCCAGCAGCTTACAAGGCAATAGCAATCAGCCCCAGCATTTT.